Listed below are T cell receptor beta chains from one sample, sequenced in a study of Graves' ophthalmopathy and Graves' hyperthyroidism. In TCRdb, the multiplex PCR reads were re-called with MiXCR into one record per CDR3 protein. The repertoire holds about 600,000 distinct CDR3 sequences, with roughly 40% as singletons. Material: peripheral blood or thyroid tissue (not recorded which). Receptors were obtained from an adult man with Graves' hyperthyroidism. CDR3s include the opening cysteine and the closing phenylalanine or tryptophan. D genes are given only for firm matches. Clone size appears in some rows only: once, few, many, or a class for an expanded clone.

D gene: .
clone size: .
V gene: TRBV2
J gene: TRBJ1-2
CDR3 protein: CDARDADYYGYTF
CDR3 DNA: TGTGACGCGAGGGACGCTGACTACTATGGCTACACCTTC

D gene: TRBD1
clone size: many
V gene: TRBV7-6
J gene: TRBJ1-4
CDR3 protein: CASSIADRGGKLFF
CDR3 DNA: TGTGCCAGCAGCATAGCGGACAGGGGGGGAAAACTGTTTTTT

D gene: .
clone size: .
V gene: TRBV12-3/TRBV12-4
J gene: TRBJ2-3
CDR3 protein: CASSPGEEGTDTQYF
CDR3 DNA: TGTGCCAGCAGTCCTGGCGAGGAAGGCACAGATACGCAGTATTTT

D gene: TRBD1
clone size: .
V gene: TRBV6-5
J gene: TRBJ1-3
CDR3 protein: CASSYTGEVTGNTIYF
CDR3 DNA: TGTGCCAGCAGTTACACAGGGGAAGTAACTGGAAACACCATATATTTT

D gene: TRBD1
clone size: few
V gene: TRBV6-6
J gene: TRBJ1-1
CDR3 protein: CASSFGQGGDTEAFF
CDR3 DNA: TGTGCCAGCAGCTTTGGACAGGGGGGAGACACTGAAGCTTTCTTT

D gene: .
clone size: many
V gene: TRBV10-3
J gene: TRBJ1-1
CDR3 protein: CATRQKTEAFF
CDR3 DNA: TGTGCCACCCGCCAAAAAACTGAAGCTTTCTTT

D gene: TRBD1
clone size: many
V gene: TRBV5-8
J gene: TRBJ2-2
CDR3 protein: CASSSGQVASGGELFF
CDR3 DNA: TGTGCCAGCAGCTCAGGACAGGTTGCGAGTGGCGGGGAGCTGTTTTTT

D gene: TRBD1
clone size: .
V gene: TRBV10-2
J gene: TRBJ2-7
CDR3 protein: CASRDADRGREQYF
CDR3 DNA: TGCGCCAGCAGGGATGCGGACAGGGGGCGGGAGCAGTACTTC

D gene: TRBD1
clone size: .
V gene: TRBV7-4
J gene: TRBJ1-6
CDR3 protein: CASSLVGTGNSPLHF
CDR3 DNA: TGTGCCAGCAGCTTAGTTGGGACAGGGAATTCACCCCTCCACTTT

D gene: .
clone size: .
V gene: TRBV29-1
J gene: TRBJ2-7
CDR3 protein: CSVPRAGRGEQYF
CDR3 DNA: TGCAGCGTCCCCCGGGCCGGGAGAGGCGAGCAGTACTTC

D gene: .
clone size: .
V gene: TRBV2
J gene: TRBJ2-1
CDR3 protein: CASSEFEQFF
CDR3 DNA: TGTGCCAGCAGTGAATTTGAGCAGTTCTTC

D gene: .
clone size: .
V gene: TRBV19
J gene: TRBJ1-1
CDR3 protein: CASSDTVRDTEAFF
CDR3 DNA: TGTGCCAGTAGTGACACCGTCAGGGACACTGAAGCTTTCTTT

D gene: TRBD1
clone size: many
V gene: TRBV29-1
J gene: TRBJ2-3
CDR3 protein: CSARDRGLTDTQYF
CDR3 DNA: TGCAGCGCTCGGGACAGGGGGCTGACAGATACGCAGTATTTT

D gene: TRBD1
clone size: .
V gene: TRBV7-9
J gene: TRBJ2-1
CDR3 protein: CASSLVSGQGYNEQFF
CDR3 DNA: TGTGCCAGCAGTTTGGTCTCGGGACAGGGGTACAATGAGCAGTTCTTC

D gene: .
clone size: few
V gene: TRBV2
J gene: TRBJ2-7
CDR3 protein: CASSDLLGYEQYF
CDR3 DNA: TGTGCCAGCAGTGACTTACTGGGCTACGAGCAGTACTTC

D gene: TRBD1
clone size: few
V gene: TRBV24-1
J gene: TRBJ1-5
CDR3 protein: CATNAGGGQPQHF
CDR3 DNA: TGTGCCACCAATGCAGGGGGCGGTCAGCCCCAGCATTTT

D gene: TRBD1
clone size: .
V gene: TRBV5-1
J gene: TRBJ1-1
CDR3 protein: CASSLEGLDRPGTEAFF
CDR3 DNA: TGCGCCAGCAGCTTGGAAGGGTTGGACAGGCCGGGCACTGAAGCTTTCTTT

D gene: TRBD2
clone size: .
V gene: TRBV12-3/TRBV12-4
J gene: TRBJ2-5
CDR3 protein: CVSSSGGEETQYF
CDR3 DNA: TGTGTCAGCAGTAGCGGGGGCGAAGAGACCCAGTACTTC

D gene: .
clone size: many
V gene: TRBV9
J gene: TRBJ2-7
CDR3 protein: CASSPSGLAGEQYF
CDR3 DNA: TGTGCCAGCAGCCCCTCGGGCCTAGCAGGCGAGCAGTACTTC

D gene: .
clone size: .
V gene: TRBV24-1
J gene: TRBJ2-2
CDR3 protein: CATRGTGELFF
CDR3 DNA: TGTGCCACCAGGGGGACAGGGGAGCTGTTTTTT